Listed here are 18 T cell receptor beta chains from one sample, sequenced in a study of T cell repertoires in cytomegalovirus infection. TCRdb re-called the reads through MiXCR, storing one row per CDR3 protein. This table has hundreds of thousands of distinct CDR3 sequences, under 20% appearing once. Sequencing input: PBMCs. These receptors all come from a human donor in good health (CMV status not recorded). Some clones in this sample may be carry-over from other donors' samples.

The chain employs TRBV3-1 and TRBJ2-3; D is unclear. Per the germline V gene, CDR1 is LGHDT and CDR2 is YNNKEL (reference sequence). V shed 2 bases and J shed 0 bases, with 12 bases lying between them. The CDR3 sequence is 16 residues long. The CDR3 is CASSQNTVLSTDTQYF. CDR3 DNA: TGTGCCAGCAGCCAAAATACGGTCCTGAGCACAGATACGCAGTATTTT.

This clonotype has ten or more counts. The chain is built from TRBV4-1 and TRBJ1-2, with D uncertain. The CDR3 has 15 amino acids. The germline gives CDR1 MGHRA, CDR2 YSYEKL. Trimming pared 0 bases from V and 4 bases from J, leaving 12 bases between. The CDR3 region has the DNA TGCGCCAGCAGCCAAGATTTTAATGAGGGCTATGGCTACACCTTC. It is translated as CASSQDFNEGYGYTF.

This clonotype was counted ten times or more. The chain combines TRBV7-2 with TRBJ2-6; possible D gene TRBD1, 5 bases. Between the trimmed V and J ends, which lost 5 bases and 0 bases, there was a span of 17 bases. The CDR3 length is 18 residues. The germline V gene has CDR1 SGHTA and CDR2 FQGNSA. The CDR3 region has the DNA TGTGCCAGCAGCCAGAGTATTGGGGCACGCTCTGGGGCCAACGTCCTGACTTTC. This gives the protein CASSQSIGARSGANVLTF.

Many counts were recorded for this clonotype. This chain joins TRBV7-2 and TRBJ2-7, with 9 bases lining up with TRBD1. There are 16 residues in the CDR3. CDR1 and CDR2 from the germline V gene are SGHTA and FQGNSA. Trimming cost V 5 bases and J 5 bases; bases outside gene matches: 13. Here the CDR3 DNA reads TGTGCCAGCAGCCCCGGCCCGGGACAGGGCAGGAACGAGCAGTACTTC. Translated: CASSPGPGQGRNEQYF.

This clonotype was detected only a few times. The chain couples TRBV7-9 to TRBJ2-3, with 12 bases lining up with TRBD2. The trim removed 5 bases at V and 2 bases at J, leaving 8 bases unmatched. The CDR3 sequence is 17 residues long. Germline V gene lookup returns CDR1 SEHNR and CDR2 FQNEAQ (reference sequence). CDR3 sequence (DNA): TGTGCCAGCAGCGCTGGACTAGCGGGACCTCACACAGATACGCAGTATTTT. The encoded protein is CASSAGLAGPHTDTQYF.

Only a few counts were recorded for this clonotype. One junction end disagrees with the germline gene, perhaps due to a read error. The genes are TRBV5-4 and TRBJ2-3; D assignment may be TRBD1 or TRBD2 (5 bases each). CDR1 and CDR2 from the germline V gene are SGHNT and YYREEE (reference sequence). This CDR3 contains 15 residues. In DNA, the CDR3 is TGTGCCAGCGGCTTGGGGACCACTAGCACAGATACGCAGTATTTT. It yields the protein CASGLGTTSTDTQYF.

This chain uses TRBV24-1 with TRBJ2-2; D is possibly TRBD1 (6 bases). This CDR3 contains 15 residues. Per germline, CDR1 KGHDR and CDR2 SFDVKD. Trimming took off 2 bases at V and 1 base at J, with 7 bases between the two ends. CDR3 in DNA: TGTGCCACCAGTGATTCGGGACAGAACACCGGGGAGCTGTTTTTT. This translates into CATSDSGQNTGELFF.

This clonotype was found a few times. This chain links TRBV7-9 with TRBJ1-5; D possibly corresponds to TRBD1 (6 bases). The CDR3 is 14 amino acids. The V end lost 2 bases, the J end lost 5 bases, and 10 bases lay between the germline ends. CDR1 is SEHNR, CDR2 FQNEAQ, per germline (reference sequence). CDR3 amino acids: CASSLNKGDQPQHF. CDR3 DNA: TGTGCCAGCAGCTTAAATAAGGGGGATCAGCCCCAGCATTTT.

This clonotype was seen more than once but under ten times. The rearrangement joins TRBV5-4 to TRBJ2-1; D may be TRBD1 (5 bases). The CDR3 totals 15 residues. CDR1 and CDR2 (germline): SGHNT, YYREEE (reference sequence). The ends were cut back, 3 bases at V and 3 bases at J, with 13 bases in the middle. The CDR3 DNA sequence: TGTGCCAGCAGCTCAGCAGGGTTCGGCTACAATGAGCAGTTCTTC. Residues: CASSSAGFGYNEQFF.

This clonotype has ten or more counts. The V call is TRBV7-2, the J call TRBJ1-2; TRBD1 matches 10 bases. Germline-derived CDR1 and CDR2 are SGHTA and FQGNSA. The CDR3 has 15 amino acids. The V gene end was trimmed by 0 bases and the J gene end by 7 bases; junction bases not matched to a gene: 5. The CDR3 loop is CASSLARDRGAGYTF. CDR3 in DNA: TGTGCCAGCAGCTTAGCAAGGGACAGGGGAGCTGGCTACACCTTC.

At least ten counts were recorded for this clonotype. For the CDR3, the DNA is TGTGCCAGCAGTGGGGGGAGAAGGGTGATCCCCTACGAGCAGTACTTC. Translation gives CASSGGRRVIPYEQYF. J is TRBJ2-7 and V is TRBV6-1; D possibly matches TRBD1 or TRBD2 (5 bases each). The germline gives CDR1 MNHNS, CDR2 SASEGT. This CDR3 has 16 residues. V was pared by 4 bases and J by 2 bases, with 18 bases between.

This clonotype showed up many times. The rearrangement uses TRBV12-3 or TRBV12-4 and TRBJ2-7, with a possible D match to TRBD1 (6 bases). Between the trimmed V and J ends, which lost 4 bases and 2 bases, there was a span of 15 bases. The CDR3 totals 15 residues. CDR3: CASSSHRTATYEQYF. The CDR3 DNA follows: TGTGCCAGCAGTTCCCATCGGACAGCTACCTACGAGCAGTACTTC.

The table lists this clonotype with many counts. V usage is TRBV7-2 and J usage is TRBJ2-7; D is perhaps TRBD2 (5 bases). Germline CDR1 and CDR2: SGHTA and FQGNSA. The CDR3 totals 14 residues. V shed 1 base and J shed 7 bases, with 14 bases lying between them. The CDR3 region is CASSLEASDWEQYF. For the CDR3, the DNA is TGTGCCAGCAGCTTAGAAGCGTCGGACTGGGAGCAGTACTTC. Together with reference TRBV7-2 and TRBJ2-7, the CDR3 gives the full variable domain: GAGVSQSPSNKVTEKGKDVELRCDPISGHTALYWYRQSLGQGLEFLIYFQGNSAPDKSGLPSDRFSAERTGGSVSTLTIQRTQQEDSAVYLCASSLEASDWEQYFGPGTRLTVT.

The sample holds a few counts of this clonotype. The chain has TRBV20-1 and TRBJ2-7, with D perhaps matching TRBD1 (6 bases). Germline loops: CDR1 DFQATT, CDR2 SNEGSKA (reference sequence). Trimming removed 1 base from V and 7 bases from J, with 14 bases in between. CDR3 length: 13 residues. CDR3 sequence (DNA): TGCAGTGCTAGAGCAGGCAGGGACACGGAGCAGTACTTC. This codes for CSARAGRDTEQYF.

This clonotype has at least ten counts. This sequence joins TRBV4-1 and TRBJ1-3; D is perhaps TRBD1 (5 bases). V lost 0 bases, J lost 3 bases, and 12 bases lay in between. Looked up from germline, CDR1 is MGHRA and CDR2 is YSYEKL. The CDR3 runs to 16 residues. CDR3 amino acids: CASSQDGASGGNTIYF. CDR3 sequence (DNA): TGCGCCAGCAGCCAAGATGGGGCGTCCGGTGGAAACACCATATATTTT.

This clonotype showed up just a few times. The J gene is TRBJ1-1, the V gene TRBV12-3 or TRBV12-4; a possible D gene is TRBD1 (6 bases). With 4 bases removed from V and 1 base from J, the gap between germline ends came to 22 bases. The CDR3 consists of 18 residues. The CDR3 loop reads CASSSEDRLIPQNTEAFF. The DNA for the CDR3 is TGTGCCAGCAGTTCCGAAGACAGGCTGATCCCCCAGAACACTGAAGCTTTCTTT.

In its sample, this clonotype was seen many times. The chain joins TRBV10-3 to TRBJ1-1, with 7 bases matching TRBD1. This CDR3 is built from 11 residues. Germline CDR1 ENHRY, CDR2 SYGVKD. With V trimmed by 10 bases and J by 6 bases, 5 bases remained unmatched. CDR3 nucleotides: TGTGCCACCCGACAGGGCGCTGAAGCTTTCTTT. It encodes CATRQGAEAFF.

This clonotype was counted between two and nine times. The V gene is TRBV5-1, the J gene TRBJ2-5; 13 positions match TRBD2. Germline trimming cut 7 bases from V and 5 bases from J; bases unmatched to any gene: 2. This CDR3 has 13 amino acids. CDR1 is SGHRS and CDR2 is YFSETQ in the germline V gene. CDR3 coding DNA: TGCGCCAGCCAACTAGCGGGAGGGGAGACCCAGTACTTC. The encoded protein is CASQLAGGETQYF.